A selection of T cell receptor beta chains follows, all from one sample in a study of blood T cell repertoires in COVID-19. The method was immunoSEQ multiplex PCR; TCRdb's version includes in-frame clones alone and lacks a portion of them. The sample holds around 51,000 clones, more than 70% seen once. The material sequenced was peripheral blood. Receptors originate from an elderly man with active COVID-19. Both conserved end residues are part of each CDR3. Each record gives: V gene, J gene, D gene, CDR3 protein. D genes are given only for firm matches.

v_gene: TRBV6-5; j_gene: TRBJ2-7; d_gene: TRBD2; CDR3aa: CASGTTIYEQYF
v_gene: TRBV4-1; j_gene: TRBJ1-4; d_gene: TRBD1; CDR3aa: CASSQGQVNEKLFF
v_gene: TRBV3-1/TRBV3-2; j_gene: TRBJ2-5; d_gene: NA; CDR3aa: CASTLGGPETQYF
v_gene: TRBV28; j_gene: TRBJ1-5; d_gene: NA; CDR3aa: CASSLAGGLNQPQHF
v_gene: TRBV5-6; j_gene: TRBJ1-4; d_gene: NA; CDR3aa: CASSFGEKLFF
v_gene: TRBV19; j_gene: TRBJ2-1; d_gene: NA; CDR3aa: CASSRAQRVNNEQFF
v_gene: TRBV19; j_gene: TRBJ2-7; d_gene: NA; CDR3aa: CASSITPGEQYF
v_gene: TRBV7-8; j_gene: TRBJ2-1; d_gene: NA; CDR3aa: CASSSQGYNEQFF
v_gene: TRBV6-5; j_gene: TRBJ2-5; d_gene: NA; CDR3aa: CASSGIGGVQETQYF
v_gene: TRBV9; j_gene: TRBJ2-5; d_gene: TRBD1; CDR3aa: CASSVTQQGAGETQYF
v_gene: TRBV19; j_gene: TRBJ2-5; d_gene: NA; CDR3aa: CASSPSRETQYF
v_gene: TRBV4-3; j_gene: TRBJ2-5; d_gene: TRBD2; CDR3aa: CASSQVRTSGKETQYF
v_gene: TRBV12-3/TRBV12-4; j_gene: TRBJ2-7; d_gene: TRBD1; CDR3aa: CASRWTGSEQYF
v_gene: TRBV4-3; j_gene: TRBJ1-5; d_gene: NA; CDR3aa: CASSQDRDGDSHQPQHF
v_gene: TRBV28; j_gene: TRBJ2-7; d_gene: NA; CDR3aa: CASRAGAGPYEQYF
v_gene: TRBV6-1; j_gene: TRBJ1-1; d_gene: TRBD1; CDR3aa: CASSEQGQGLSQNTEAFF
v_gene: TRBV6-5; j_gene: TRBJ1-3; d_gene: NA; CDR3aa: CASRDSGNTIYF
v_gene: TRBV7-2; j_gene: TRBJ2-1; d_gene: TRBD2; CDR3aa: CASSPRGGSNDNEQFF
v_gene: TRBV30; j_gene: TRBJ1-1; d_gene: NA; CDR3aa: CAWSSGSQAFF
v_gene: TRBV3-1/TRBV3-2; j_gene: TRBJ1-3; d_gene: NA; CDR3aa: CASSMSLGQSGNTIYF
v_gene: TRBV7-6; j_gene: TRBJ2-2; d_gene: TRBD2; CDR3aa: CASSLASGSTGELFF
v_gene: TRBV6-6; j_gene: TRBJ2-5; d_gene: NA; CDR3aa: CASSPGPLSTQYF
v_gene: TRBV2; j_gene: TRBJ2-7; d_gene: TRBD1; CDR3aa: CASNFGQGGTYEQYF
v_gene: TRBV7-2; j_gene: TRBJ1-6; d_gene: TRBD1; CDR3aa: CASSPYEGAGSPLHF
v_gene: TRBV2; j_gene: TRBJ2-7; d_gene: NA; CDR3aa: CASRRLGDINEQYF